This passage covers 27 T cell receptor beta chains from one sample sequenced in a study of OX40 agonist ivuxolimab in advanced cancers. Library method: the immunoSEQ multiplex PCR assay. This is the immuneACCESS table as TCRdb keeps it, with only in-frame sequences that have V and J called. A part of the clones is gone; compared with another copy, unresolved V genes explain less than half, and the rest is unexplained. Present in this sample are 75,000 to 95,000 clones, approximately 86% of which were seen just once. The biggest ten clones account for roughly 2.4% of the sample. Sequencing used CD4+ or CD8+ T cells sorted from blood, obtained in a trial of the OX40 agonist ivuxolimab. Source of these receptors: an adult with an advanced solid tumor such as melanoma, head and neck, liver or kidney cancer.

This chain connects TRBV4-3 to TRBJ1-2, with 7 positions matching TRBD1. Germline assignment: CDR1 LGHNA and CDR2 YSLEER. The CDR3 runs 16 residues. Trimming took 4 bases from V and 6 from J; bases not matched to a gene: 14. CDR3 nucleotides: TGCGCCAGCAGCCGGACCGGGACAGTACCAGCTGATGGCTACACCTTC. The encoded protein is CASSRTGTVPADGYTF.

The rearrangement links TRBV11-2 to TRBJ2-2; 7 positions match TRBD2. The V gene's germline CDR1 is SGHAT and CDR2 FQNNGV. V shed 1 base, J shed 2 bases, and the junction held 7 bases outside the gene matches. This CDR3 is built from 17 residues. The CDR3 sequence: CASSLVGGSDNTGELFF. CDR3 in DNA: TGTGCCAGCAGCTTAGTCGGGGGGTCGGATAACACCGGGGAGCTGTTTTTT. The full variable domain, completed using reference TRBV11-2 and TRBJ2-2, is EAGVAQSPRYKIIEKRQSVAFWCNPISGHATLYWYQQILGQGPKLLIQFQNNGVVDDSQLPKDRFSAERLKGVDSTLKIQPAKLEDSAVYLCASSLVGGSDNTGELFFGEGSRLTVL.

The rearrangement uses TRBV4-2 and TRBJ2-2; D possibly corresponds to TRBD2 (5 bases). The CDR3 extends over 18 amino acids. Trimming took off 0 bases at V and 0 bases at J, with 14 bases between the two ends. CDR1 and CDR2 from the germline V gene are LGHNA and YNFKEQ. This CDR3 reads CASSQDSRLASNTGELFF. The DNA for the CDR3 is TGTGCCAGCAGCCAAGATTCTCGGCTAGCTTCGAACACCGGGGAGCTGTTTTTT.

This clone has only a few counts. This chain links TRBV10-1 with TRBJ1-1; the D is unclear. Looked up from germline, CDR1 is WNHNN and CDR2 is SYGVQD (reference sequence). The germline V and J ends were trimmed by 2 bases and 6 bases, with 10 bases remaining between them. The CDR3 loop spans 13 amino acids. CDR3 coding DNA: TGCGCCAGCAGTGAGAGACGGAAGGCTGAAGCTTTCTTT. Translated, it gives CASSERRKAEAFF.

V gene TRBV30 combines with J gene TRBJ1-1; D perhaps matches TRBD1 (5 bases). Trimming left V 1 base short and J 6 bases short, with 15 bases between. CDR3 length: 14 amino acids. Germline CDR1 is GTSNPN and CDR2 is SVGIG (reference sequence). The CDR3 DNA reads TGTGCCTGGAGTGCGGGGGGACTTCGCGCTGAAGCTTTCTTT. It is translated as CAWSAGGLRAEAFF.

CDR3 DNA sequence: TGCGCCAGCAGCGCCGGGACAGGGAACACTGAAGCTTTCTTT. This encodes CASSAGTGNTEAFF. This chain joins TRBV5-1 and TRBJ1-1; 8 nucleotides agree with TRBD1. CDR3 size: 14 residues. J was trimmed by 1 base and V by 4 bases; bases with no gene match: 3. Germline-derived CDR1 and CDR2 are SGHRS and YFSETQ. The entire variable domain, with the rest obtained from reference TRBV5-1 and TRBJ1-1, is as follows: KAGVTQTPRYLIKTRGQQVTLSCSPISGHRSVSWYQQTPGQGLQFLFEYFSETQRNKGNFPGRFSGRQFSNSRSEMNVSTLELGDSALYLCASSAGTGNTEAFFGQGTRLTVV.

V usage is TRBV6-5 and J usage is TRBJ2-5; a possible D gene is TRBD1 (6 bases). Germline V gene data show CDR1 as MNHEY and CDR2 as SVGAGI. Trimming stripped 5 bases from V and 2 bases from J, with 9 bases between. This CDR3 has 13 amino acids. CDR3 nucleotides: TGTGCCAGCAGTAACAGGGAGCAAGAGACCCAGTACTTC. Amino acid sequence: CASSNREQETQYF.

This clone has just one count. The chain combines TRBV6-5 with TRBJ1-5, with a possible D match to TRBD1 (6 bases). This CDR3 is 14 amino acids long. Trimming cost V 6 bases and J 7 bases, with 16 bases left between them. Germline-derived CDR1 and CDR2 are MNHEY and SVGAGI. DNA of the CDR3: TGTGCCAGCAGCTCCGACAGGTATGAGCAGCCCCAGCATTTT. Protein product: CASSSDRYEQPQHF.

The chain is built from TRBV19 and TRBJ1-2; D possibly corresponds to TRBD1 (6 bases). The V end lost 7 bases, the J end lost 4 bases, and 19 bases lay between the germline ends. This CDR3 is 15 amino acids long. The germline gives CDR1 LNHDA, CDR2 SQIVND (reference sequence). DNA of the CDR3: TGTGCCAGTAATTCCGACCGGGACACCTCCTATGGCTACACCTTC. Amino acid sequence: CASNSDRDTSYGYTF. Variable domain in full (rest from reference TRBV19 and TRBJ1-2): DGGITQSPKYLFRKEGQNVTLSCEQNLNHDAMYWYRQDPGQGLRLIYYSQIVNDFQKGDIAEGYSVSREKKESFPLTVTSAQKNPTAFYLCASNSDRDTSYGYTFGSGTRLTVV.

The V gene is TRBV2, the J gene TRBJ1-6, with a weak D call TRBD1 (5 bases). The V gene lost 8 bases and the J gene lost 7 bases, with 21 bases spanning the gap. The CDR3 runs to 16 residues. The germline V gene has CDR1 SNHLY and CDR2 FYNNEI. In DNA form, the CDR3 reads TGTGCCAGCGGATCTGGGTCCGGGACCCCCAATTCACCCCTCCACTTT. Protein: CASGSGSGTPNSPLHF.

This sequence joins TRBV30 and TRBJ1-1; D remains unclear. This CDR3 is 13 amino acids long. CDR1 is GTSNPN and CDR2 is SVGIG in the germline V gene (reference sequence). V lost 2 bases, J lost 11 bases, and 18 bases lay in between. In nucleotides, the CDR3 is TGTGCCTGGAGTTTCAGATCTTCCAAATGGGCTTTCTTT. Translation gives CAWSFRSSKWAFF.

The chain has TRBV9 and TRBJ1-2; D unresolved. CDR1 and CDR2 from the germline V gene are SGDLS and YYNGEE. This CDR3 spans 14 amino acids. V lost 4 bases, J lost 3 bases, and 13 bases lay in between. The CDR3 is CASSPAGGDYGYTF. CDR3 coding DNA: TGTGCCAGCAGCCCCGCGGGTGGGGACTATGGCTACACCTTC.

The V and J genes are TRBV28 and TRBJ2-3, with D possibly being TRBD2 (6 bases). The CDR3 runs to 15 residues. CDR1 and CDR2 from the germline V gene are MDHEN and SYDVKM. V was clipped by 6 bases and J by 0 bases, with 13 bases between them. CDR3 coding DNA: TGTGCCAGCAGGGGCGCGGGGCTTAGCACAGATACGCAGTATTTT. Encoded protein: CASRGAGLSTDTQYF.

The chain links TRBV9 to TRBJ1-6, with D perhaps matching TRBD1 (6 bases). Trimming pared 2 bases from V and 7 bases from J, leaving 13 bases between. CDR3 length: 15 amino acids. Germline V gene data show CDR1 as SGDLS and CDR2 as YYNGEE. The CDR3 DNA is TGTGCCAGCAGCGTCGAAGACAGGCCAAATTCACCCCTCCACTTT. Protein sequence: CASSVEDRPNSPLHF.

The gene calls are TRBV7-9 and TRBJ2-7; the D call may be TRBD1 or TRBD2 (5 bases each). Trimming took off 5 bases at V and 0 bases at J, with 14 bases between the two ends. Germline-derived CDR1 and CDR2 are SEHNR and FQNEAQ (reference sequence). The CDR3 is 15 amino acids. In DNA, the CDR3 is TGTGCCAGCAGCATCGGGACCGTTAGCTCCTACGAGCAGTACTTC. It translates to CASSIGTVSSYEQYF.

This chain joins TRBV19 and TRBJ1-1; D not certain. With 5 bases removed from V and 2 bases from J, the gap between germline ends came to 12 bases. The CDR3 spans 14 residues. Germline V gene lookup returns CDR1 LNHDA and CDR2 SQIVND (reference sequence). The CDR3 sequence is CASSSSQVNTEAFF. CDR3 in DNA: TGTGCCAGTAGTTCATCCCAGGTAAACACTGAAGCTTTCTTT.

The chain joins TRBV7-8 to TRBJ1-2; 8 nucleotides match TRBD1. Looked up from germline, CDR1 is SGHVS and CDR2 is FQNEAQ. The length of the CDR3 is 16 residues. Unmatched junction bases numbered 13, after V lost 5 bases and J lost 5 bases. The CDR3 DNA reads as TGTGCCAGCAGCCGGGGCAGGGGGCGCCCCCCTTATGGCTACACCTTC. It is translated as CASSRGRGRPPYGYTF. Supplemented by reference TRBV7-8 and TRBJ1-2, the full variable domain reads GAGVSQSPRYKVAKRGQDVALRCDPISGHVSLFWYQQALGQGPEFLTYFQNEAQLDKSGLPSDRFFAERPEGSVSTLKIQRTQQEDSAVYLCASSRGRGRPPYGYTFGSGTRLTVV.

In this sample, this clone turned up a few times. The chain carries TRBV7-2 and TRBJ1-2; the D is unclear. Trimming removed 5 bases at V and 5 bases at J, with 15 bases between. The germline V gene has CDR1 SGHTA and CDR2 FQGNSA. The CDR3 is made up of 14 amino acids. CDR3 sequence: CASSDAYTMYGYTF. In DNA, the CDR3 is TGTGCCAGCAGCGACGCCTACACTATGTATGGCTACACCTTC.

The chain carries TRBV7-2 and TRBJ2-2; TRBD1 matches at 9 bases. CDR3 length equals 18 residues. The V and J ends lost 5 bases and 4 bases, in that order; junction bases with no gene match: 14. Per germline, CDR1 SGHTA and CDR2 FQGNSA. CDR3 sequence (DNA): TGTGCCAGCAGCACCCGCGGGACAGGGTTATCGGGCACCGGGGAGCTGTTTTTT. Its translation: CASSTRGTGLSGTGELFF.

This clone was recorded only once. V is TRBV7-2 and J is TRBJ1-1; D is perhaps TRBD1 (6 bases). V was pared by 8 bases and J by 8 bases, with 12 bases between. The length of the CDR3 is 11 residues. The V gene's germline CDR1 is SGHTA and CDR2 FQGNSA. In DNA, the CDR3 is TGTGCCAGCGGACCCGGGACAGAAGCTTTCTTT. Its protein product is CASGPGTEAFF.

The J gene is TRBJ2-2, the V gene TRBV28, with D unresolved. V was pared by 3 bases and J by 1 base, with 6 bases between. CDR1 and CDR2 from the germline V gene are MDHEN and SYDVKM. There are 14 residues in the CDR3. The CDR3 sequence: CASSFGQNTGELFF. Written as DNA, the CDR3 is TGTGCCAGCAGTTTCGGTCAGAACACCGGGGAGCTGTTTTTT.

V is TRBV6-1 and J is TRBJ2-3, with unresolved D. The ends were cut back, 3 bases at V and 3 bases at J, with 10 bases in the middle. CDR1 MNHNS and CDR2 SASEGT come from the germline V gene. The CDR3 is 14 amino acids. Here the CDR3 reads CASSDPLRTDTQYF. CDR3 bases: TGTGCCAGCAGTGATCCTCTCCGGACAGATACGCAGTATTTT.

The chain has TRBV7-9 and TRBJ1-5; maybe TRBD1 (6 bases). The germline V and J ends were trimmed by 5 bases and 5 bases, with 16 bases remaining between them. CDR1 is SEHNR, CDR2 FQNEAQ, per germline (reference sequence). The CDR3 is made up of 15 amino acids. The CDR3 spells CASSPYRESHQPQHF. CDR3 bases: TGTGCCAGCAGCCCTTACAGGGAAAGTCATCAGCCCCAGCATTTT.

The chain is built from TRBV7-9 and TRBJ2-5; a weak D match, TRBD1 (6 bases). The CDR3 runs 13 residues. With 3 bases removed from V and 1 base from J, the gap between germline ends came to 6 bases. The germline V gene has CDR1 SEHNR and CDR2 FQNEAQ (reference sequence). CDR3 sequence: CASSLGAQETQYF. The CDR3 coding sequence is TGTGCCAGCAGCTTGGGGGCCCAAGAGACCCAGTACTTC. Together with reference TRBV7-9 and TRBJ2-5, the CDR3 gives the full variable domain: DTGVSQNPRHKITKRGQNVTFRCDPISEHNRLYWYRQTLGQGPEFLTYFQNEAQLEKSRLLSDRFSAERPKGSFSTLEIQRTEQGDSAMYLCASSLGAQETQYFGPGTRLLVL.

The chain couples TRBV5-1 to TRBJ1-3; D unresolved. V dropped 4 bases and J dropped 0 bases, with 11 bases sitting between them. The germline CDR1 and CDR2 sequences are SGHRS and YFSETQ. This CDR3 has 15 residues. This CDR3 reads CASSPDRSSGNTIYF. CDR3 nucleotides: TGCGCCAGCAGCCCTGACCGAAGCTCTGGAAACACCATATATTTT.

V and J are TRBV7-3 and TRBJ2-3, with D possibly matching TRBD2 (5 bases). The length of the CDR3 is 14 residues. CDR1 SGHTA and CDR2 FQGTGA come from the germline V gene. Trimming removed 4 bases from V and 6 bases from J, with 14 bases in between. CDR3 residues: CASSYSGGGDTQYF. As DNA, the CDR3 is TGTGCCAGCAGCTACAGCGGAGGCGGGGATACGCAGTATTTT.

This clone has just a few counts. The J gene is TRBJ1-1, the V gene TRBV5-1; 7 nucleotides line up with TRBD1. The CDR3 length is 13 residues. CDR1 SGHRS and CDR2 YFSETQ come from the germline V gene. Losses at the gene ends were 5 bases for V and 3 bases for J; bases not matched to a gene: 4. CDR3 bases: TGCGCCAGCAGGGACCAGGGGGACACTGAAGCTTTCTTT. Residues: CASRDQGDTEAFF.